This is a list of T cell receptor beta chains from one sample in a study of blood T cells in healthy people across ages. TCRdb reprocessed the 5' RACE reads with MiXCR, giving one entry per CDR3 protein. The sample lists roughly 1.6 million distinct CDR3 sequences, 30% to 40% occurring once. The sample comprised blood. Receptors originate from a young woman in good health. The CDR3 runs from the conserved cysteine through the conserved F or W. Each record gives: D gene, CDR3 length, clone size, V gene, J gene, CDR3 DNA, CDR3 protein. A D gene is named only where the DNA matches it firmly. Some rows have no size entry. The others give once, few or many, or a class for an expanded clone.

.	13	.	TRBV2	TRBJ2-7	TGTGCAACCTTGGTAAGGGATCACTACGAGCAGTACTTC	CATLVRDHYEQYF
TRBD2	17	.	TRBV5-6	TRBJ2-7	TGTGCCAGCAGCTTAGGAGGGATGGCGGGAGACACCTACGAGCAGTACTTC	CASSLGGMAGDTYEQYF
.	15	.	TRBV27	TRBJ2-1	TGTGCCAGCAGTCCAGAATTAGCGCCCAACAATGAGCAGTTCTTC	CASSPELAPNNEQFF
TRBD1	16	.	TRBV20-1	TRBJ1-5	TGCAGTGCTAGAGATCCGGCAGGGGGTAGCAATCAGCCCCAGCATTTT	CSARDPAGGSNQPQHF
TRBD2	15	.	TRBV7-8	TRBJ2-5	TGTGCCAGCAGGTTGGGGGGGACTAGCCATGAGACCCAGTACTTC	CASRLGGTSHETQYF
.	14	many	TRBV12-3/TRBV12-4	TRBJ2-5	TGTGCCAGCAACCAGGGGTCAGTGAGAGAGACCCAGTACTTC	CASNQGSVRETQYF
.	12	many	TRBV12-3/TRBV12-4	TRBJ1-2	TGTGCCAGCACCCCAGGGACCTATGGCTACACCTTC	CASTPGTYGYTF
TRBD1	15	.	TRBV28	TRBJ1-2	TGTGCCAGCACTCGGGGGGACAGGGGGCTAAGTGGCTACACCTTC	CASTRGDRGLSGYTF
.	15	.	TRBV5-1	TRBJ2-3	TGCGCCAGCAGCCGGTGGGCGGGGAAGGCAGATACGCAGTATTTT	CASSRWAGKADTQYF
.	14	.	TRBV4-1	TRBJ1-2	TGCGCCAGCAGCCTCGGGGGGCGGACAGCCACCATTCGCTTC	CASSLGGRTATIRF
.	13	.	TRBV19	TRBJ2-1	TGTGCCAGTAGTATAAGTACCGGTAATGAGCAGTTCTTC	CASSISTGNEQFF
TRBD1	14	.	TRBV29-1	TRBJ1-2	TGCAGCGTTAGGGGGCGACAGGCTAACTATGGCTACACCTTC	CSVRGRQANYGYTF
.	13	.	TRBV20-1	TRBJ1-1	TGCAGTGCTAAGACCAGGGAGAACACTGAAGCTTTCTTT	CSAKTRENTEAFF